Below are 17 T cell receptor beta chains sequenced from a single sample in a study of CD8+CD57+ T cells in acquired aplastic anemia. Using genomic DNA as the template, TCR beta VDJ and CDR3 profiling was carried out. TCRdb ran MiXCR on the reads and lists one entry per CDR3 protein. The sample lists over 150,000 distinct CDR3 sequences, around half seen once, with 9.5% to 15% in the top ten. Those patients picked for sequencing had displayed CD8+CD57+ cell expansion on flow cytometry. Sequencing was done on a sample of sorted CD4+, CD8+, or CD8+CD57+ T cells (not recorded which) from PBMCs. These receptors were taken from a human donor with aplastic anemia.

V usage is TRBV9 and J usage is TRBJ1-1; possibly TRBD1 for D (5 bases). This CDR3 has 11 amino acids. CDR1 and CDR2 (germline): SGDLS, YYNGEE. Deletions cut 7 bases from V and 7 bases from J, with 11 bases between. The CDR3 DNA sequence: TGTGCCAGCCGGAGGGGCAATGAAGCTTTCTTT. Protein sequence: CASRRGNEAFF.

This rearrangement joins TRBV13 to TRBJ2-1; D remains unclear. The germline gives CDR1 PRHDT, CDR2 FYEKMQ (reference sequence). This CDR3 spans 14 amino acids. The ends were cut back, 1 base at V and 6 bases at J, with 10 bases in the middle. The CDR3: CASSLEGAGNEQFF. The CDR3 DNA is TGTGCCAGCAGCTTAGAAGGCGCAGGCAATGAGCAGTTCTTC.

The sample holds many counts of this clonotype. The chain carries TRBV11-2 and TRBJ1-2; the D gene is possibly TRBD1 (5 bases). This CDR3 has 16 amino acids. Germline CDR1 and CDR2: SGHAT and FQNNGV. V lost 2 bases and J 4 bases, leaving 17 bases between the germline ends. CDR3 bases: TGTGCCAGCAGCTTATTTGGCGGCGACAGCATCTATGGCTACACCTTC. Translation gives CASSLFGGDSIYGYTF.

To note about this clonotype: A read error may be the cause here, since a much bigger clone is one base away. This sequence joins TRBV4-1 and TRBJ2-5, with a weak D call TRBD2 (6 bases). Germline CDR1 MGHRA, CDR2 YSYEKL. The CDR3 is made up of 15 amino acids. The CDR3 loop is CASSLLAEGRETQCF. The CDR3 nucleotides are TGCGCCAGCAGCCTTCTGGCGGAGGGCCGGGAGACCCAGTGCTTC.

This clonotype was seen at least ten times. The chain carries TRBV12-3 or TRBV12-4 and TRBJ2-7; possibly TRBD1 for D (5 bases). The CDR3 sequence is 16 residues long. V lost 8 bases, J lost 5 bases, and 25 bases lay in between. In DNA form, the CDR3 reads TGTGCCAGCCTCGATGGGGCCGACAGATCTCCGGACGAGCAGTACTTC. It translates to CASLDGADRSPDEQYF.

The chain employs TRBV14 and TRBJ2-1; perhaps TRBD2 as D (5 bases). Germline CDR1 is SGHDN and CDR2 is FVKESK. V was cut by 4 bases and J by 0 bases, with 22 bases left in between. This CDR3 has 19 amino acids. This CDR3 is CASSPHGVTLDPSYNEQFF. The CDR3 DNA sequence: TGTGCCAGCAGCCCACACGGGGTAACCCTGGATCCCTCCTACAATGAGCAGTTCTTC.

This clonotype was counted ten times or more. V and J are TRBV24-1 and TRBJ2-7; perhaps TRBD1 as D (5 bases). Trimming removed 3 bases from V and 6 bases from J, with 20 bases in between. Germline CDR1 and CDR2: KGHDR and SFDVKD. The CDR3 totals 16 residues. CDR3 nucleotide sequence: TGTGCCACCAGTGATGTTGATGGGGCGGCTCCATCCGAGCAGTACTTC. Translated: CATSDVDGAAPSEQYF.

This clonotype was recorded at least ten times. The chain joins TRBV27 to TRBJ1-1; D is possibly TRBD1 (5 bases). Germline CDR1 is MNHEY and CDR2 is SMNVEV (reference sequence). The V end was cut by 5 bases, the J end by 0 bases, with 13 bases between. The length of the CDR3 is 15 residues. The CDR3 nucleotides read TGTGCCAGCAGTGCCTCGGCAGGGTTGAACACTGAAGCTTTCTTT. Protein sequence: CASSASAGLNTEAFF.

This clonotype was recorded only once. J is TRBJ2-7 and V is TRBV25-1; D is undetermined. Per germline, CDR1 MGHDK and CDR2 SYGVNS. V was shortened by 8 bases and J by 0 bases, with 5 bases between the two germline ends. The CDR3 has 11 residues. The CDR3, as DNA: TGTGCCAGCGGGGTCTCCTACGAGCAGTACTTC. Amino acids: CASGVSYEQYF.

The chain has TRBV7-8 and TRBJ2-1, with 7 bases identical to TRBD1. CDR1 and CDR2 from the germline V gene are SGHVS and FQNEAQ. The V segment lost 5 bases and the J segment 7 bases; nucleotides outside the gene matches: 11. CDR3 size: 15 residues. CDR3 DNA sequence: TGTGCCAGCAGCCTATCCGGGACAGCCATAAATGAGCAGTTCTTC. Translating gives CASSLSGTAINEQFF.

CDR3 bases: TGTGCCAGCAGCTGGCGGGGGGGCGCGGGGGAGCAGTACTTC. This encodes CASSWRGGAGEQYF. This rearrangement joins TRBV7-9 to TRBJ2-7, with 9 bases matching TRBD2. The CDR3 is 14 residues long. The J segment lost 7 bases and the V segment lost 4 bases, leaving 8 bases of the junction unmatched. Germline V gene lookup returns CDR1 SEHNR and CDR2 FQNEAQ (reference sequence).

The J gene is TRBJ2-1, the V gene TRBV24-1; possible D gene TRBD1, 6 bases. This CDR3 region has 14 residues. The V and J ends lost 4 bases and 7 bases respectively, with 13 bases between them. Germline lookup yields CDR1 KGHDR and CDR2 SFDVKD. The CDR3 loop reads CATSETRTDNEQFF. The DNA for the CDR3 is TGTGCCACCAGTGAAACCCGGACAGATAATGAGCAGTTCTTC.

This clonotype occurred many times. The genes are TRBV25-1 and TRBJ2-1, with 9 nucleotides matching TRBD2. CDR1 is MGHDK, CDR2 SYGVNS, per germline. The ends lost 8 bases at V and 5 bases at J; junction bases unmatched: 10. CDR3 length equals 15 residues. The CDR3 coding sequence is TGTGCCAGCGCCTGGGGGACTAGCAGCGACAATGAGCAGTTCTTC. Translation gives CASAWGTSSDNEQFF.

Notes on this clonotype: At one end the junction does not follow the germline gene, possibly because of a read error. The rearrangement uses TRBV19 and TRBJ2-2; 10 nucleotides agree with TRBD1. Germline CDR1 and CDR2: LNHDA and SQIVND (reference sequence). The CDR3 has 16 residues. CDR3 in DNA: TGTGCCAGTTGGGATCGGGACAGGGGCCACGCCGGGGGGCTGTTTTTT. It translates to CASWDRDRGHAGGLFF.

This clonotype was detected many times. The chain combines TRBV20-1 with TRBJ2-7; 9 nucleotides line up with TRBD2. CDR3 length: 14 residues. After removal of 1 base from V and 2 bases from J, the junction contained 3 bases not matched to a gene. The germline V gene encodes CDR1 DFQATT and CDR2 SNEGSKA (reference sequence). CDR3 loop: CSARVLAGTYEQYF. The CDR3 DNA sequence: TGCAGTGCTAGAGTACTAGCGGGTACCTACGAGCAGTACTTC.

The gene calls are TRBV25-1 and TRBJ1-6; no definite D call. The CDR3 is 12 amino acids. With 6 bases removed from V and 4 bases from J, the gap between germline ends came to 4 bases. Germline V lookup: CDR1 MGHDK, CDR2 SYGVNS. CDR3: CASRGYNSPLHF. CDR3 nucleotides: TGTGCCAGCAGGGGTTATAATTCACCCCTCCACTTT.

The genes are TRBV5-4 and TRBJ2-1; D may match TRBD1 or TRBD2 (7 bases each). The V end was cut by 3 bases, the J end by 0 bases, with 13 bases between. Germline V gene sequence: CDR1 SGHNT, CDR2 YYREEE (reference sequence). CDR3 length equals 16 residues. The CDR3 sequence is CASSSAGGVSYNEQFF. The CDR3 DNA sequence: TGTGCCAGCAGCTCGGCAGGGGGGGTCTCCTACAATGAGCAGTTCTTC.